This TCR beta chain was identified in a study of neurological immune-mediated disorders. Study results and limitations: HTLV-1-associated myelopathy had the most TCR clonal expansion, whereas multiple sclerosis had the least (lower than in healthy controls).

The CDR3 totals 13 residues. Germline V CDR1 and CDR2: LGHNA, YSLEER. Germline trimming cut 1 base from V and 7 bases from J; bases unmatched to any gene: 2. By share, this clonotype counts as medium-sized. Its cognate antigen is unknown. cDNA synthesis was performed by 5'RACE with 10-nucleotide random UMIs. TCRdb ran MiXCR on the 5' RACE reads and lists one entry per CDR3 protein. The data contain under 50,000 distinct CDR3 sequences, 20% to 30% of them singletons. The receptor was isolated from a woman aged 65 to 85 in good health. This rearrangement joins TRBV4-3 to TRBJ2-3; 7 bases fit TRBD2. Sequencing used PBMCs. For the CDR3, the DNA is TGCGCCAGCAGCCAAGGGGACTATCATACGCAGTATTTT. Translating it yields CASSQGDYHTQYF.